The 26 T cell receptor beta chains below come from one sample, sequenced in a study of blood T cell repertoires in COVID-19. TCRdb keeps only in-frame clones here, not all; method: immunoSEQ multiplex PCR. The sample shows more than 150,000 clones, roughly nine tenths of them seen only once. Sequenced: peripheral blood. These receptors were obtained from a woman aged 70-85 years with acute or convalescent COVID-19.

The chain employs TRBV7-8 and TRBJ1-5; D ambiguous. V gave up 0 bases and J gave up 3 bases, with 9 bases separating them. CDR1 and CDR2 (germline): SGHVS, FQNEAQ. The CDR3 extends over 15 amino acids. CDR3 in DNA: TGTGCCAGCAGCTTAGCGCGGCAGAACAATCAGCCCCAGCATTTT. Its protein is CASSLARQNNQPQHF.

V usage is TRBV7-6 and J usage is TRBJ2-5; 11 bases map to TRBD2. Trimming removed 2 bases from V and 2 bases from J; junction bases left unmatched: 1. CDR1 is SGHVS, CDR2 FNYEAQ, per germline. There are 15 residues in the CDR3. The CDR3 nucleotides are TGTGCCAGCAGCTTATTAGCGGGGGGGCAAGAGACCCAGTACTTC. As protein: CASSLLAGGQETQYF.

The chain recombines TRBV3-1 (or the pseudogene TRBV3-2) with TRBJ2-3, with D uncertain. The CDR3 runs to 12 residues. CDR1 LGHDT and CDR2 YNNKEL come from the germline V gene (reference sequence). The V end was cut by 1 base, the J end by 3 bases, with 2 bases between. The CDR3 is CASSQATDTQYF. In DNA, the CDR3 is TGTGCCAGCAGCCAAGCAACAGATACGCAGTATTTT.

The chain links TRBV7-9 to TRBJ1-6; 9 positions agree with TRBD1. The CDR3 covers 14 residues. CDR1 SEHNR and CDR2 FQNEAQ come from the germline V gene (reference sequence). V shed 7 bases and J 7 bases; nucleotides not matched to a gene: 5. The CDR3 sequence is CASNRDRVNSPLHF. CDR3 DNA sequence: TGTGCCAGCAACCGGGACAGGGTCAATTCACCCCTCCACTTT. The whole variable domain, filled in from reference TRBV7-9 and TRBJ1-6, reads DTGVSQNPRHKITKRGQNVTFRCDPISEHNRLYWYRQTLGQGPEFLTYFQNEAQLEKSRLLSDRFSAERPKGSFSTLEIQRTEQGDSAMYLCASNRDRVNSPLHFGNGTRLTVT.

CDR3 bases: TGTGCCAGCAGCTTACACAGGGCTTACAATCAGCCCCAGCATTTT. It yields the protein CASSLHRAYNQPQHF. The chain joins TRBV7-8 to TRBJ1-5, with a tentative D call TRBD1 (6 bases). Germline values: CDR1 SGHVS, CDR2 FQNEAQ. V was shortened by 2 bases and J by 3 bases, with 11 bases between the two germline ends. The CDR3 has 15 amino acids. Drawing the rest from reference TRBV7-8 and TRBJ1-5, the complete variable domain is GAGVSQSPRYKVAKRGQDVALRCDPISGHVSLFWYQQALGQGPEFLTYFQNEAQLDKSGLPSDRFFAERPEGSVSTLKIQRTQQEDSAVYLCASSLHRAYNQPQHFGDGTRLSIL.

This chain connects TRBV19 to TRBJ2-7; 8 bases align to TRBD2. After removal of 5 bases from V and 5 bases from J, the junction contained 11 bases not matched to a gene. CDR1 and CDR2 (germline): LNHDA, SQIVND (reference sequence). This CDR3 comprises 15 residues. The CDR3 DNA reads TGTGCCAGTAGTCCCGTACCGGGGGGGCCCGACGAGCAGTACGTC. Its protein is CASSPVPGGPDEQYV.

The V gene is TRBV19, the J gene TRBJ1-4; 8 nucleotides agree with TRBD1. CDR3 length equals 17 residues. Germline-derived CDR1 and CDR2 are LNHDA and SQIVND (reference sequence). After removal of 4 bases from V and 8 bases from J, the junction contained 15 bases not matched to a gene. In nucleotides, the CDR3 is TGTGCCAGTAGTACCGGACAGGGATCGGGCCCCAGCGAAAAACTGTTTTTT. Its translation: CASSTGQGSGPSEKLFF.

This clone was counted a single time. The chain employs TRBV11-2 and TRBJ2-1; 9 nucleotides agree with TRBD2. Trimming cost V 4 bases and J 1 base; bases outside gene matches: 2. The V gene's germline CDR1 is SGHAT and CDR2 FQNNGV. This CDR3 is built from 15 residues. CDR3 residues: CASSSSGASYNEQFF. CDR3 nucleotide sequence: TGTGCCAGCAGCTCTAGCGGGGCGTCCTACAATGAGCAGTTCTTC. The complete variable domain, with remaining parts taken from reference TRBV11-2 and TRBJ2-1, reads EAGVAQSPRYKIIEKRQSVAFWCNPISGHATLYWYQQILGQGPKLLIQFQNNGVVDDSQLPKDRFSAERLKGVDSTLKIQPAKLEDSAVYLCASSSSGASYNEQFFGPGTRLTVL.

The chain combines TRBV9 with TRBJ2-5, with D maybe TRBD2 (6 bases). The CDR3 length is 13 residues. Germline V lookup: CDR1 SGDLS, CDR2 YYNGEE. The V and J ends lost 0 bases and 4 bases respectively, with 7 bases between them. CDR3: CASSVVGGETQYF. The CDR3 DNA reads as TGTGCCAGCAGCGTAGTGGGGGGAGAGACCCAGTACTTC.

The rearrangement uses TRBV10-3 and TRBJ2-5; 7 positions agree with TRBD2. CDR3 length equals 14 residues. Germline CDR1 ENHRY, CDR2 SYGVKD. After removal of 3 bases from V and 5 bases from J, the junction contained 6 bases not matched to a gene. The CDR3 coding sequence is TGTGCCATCAGTGATTCTAACGGGAGGGAGACCCAGTACTTC. It specifies CAISDSNGRETQYF.

The chain couples TRBV7-6 to TRBJ2-1; 8 nucleotides line up with TRBD1. The J segment lost 4 bases and the V segment lost 3 bases, leaving 8 bases of the junction unmatched. This CDR3 is built from 16 residues. In germline, CDR1 is SGHVS, CDR2 FNYEAQ. The CDR3 nucleotides are TGTGCCAGCAGCTTCCAGACAGGGGTAGGGTACAATGAGCAGTTCTTC. This encodes CASSFQTGVGYNEQFF.

The gene calls are TRBV11-2 and TRBJ2-7; TRBD1 matches 7 bases. The V gene's germline CDR1 is SGHAT and CDR2 FQNNGV. The CDR3 totals 15 residues. V lost 3 bases to trimming and J lost 5 bases; unmatched junction nucleotides: 10. The CDR3 sequence: CASSLRRDSFNEQYF. The DNA for the CDR3 is TGTGCCAGCAGCTTGCGCCGGGACAGCTTCAACGAGCAGTACTTC. Together with reference TRBV11-2 and TRBJ2-7, the CDR3 gives the full variable domain: EAGVAQSPRYKIIEKRQSVAFWCNPISGHATLYWYQQILGQGPKLLIQFQNNGVVDDSQLPKDRFSAERLKGVDSTLKIQPAKLEDSAVYLCASSLRRDSFNEQYFGPGTRLTVT.

The CDR3 region is CASSRGGVVPGANVLTF. The CDR3 DNA sequence: TGTGCCAGCAGCCGCGGAGGGGTGGTGCCTGGGGCCAACGTCCTGACTTTC. The chain carries TRBV5-4 and TRBJ2-6; D may be TRBD2 (6 bases). V lost 4 bases, J lost 2 bases, and 16 bases lay in between. This CDR3 contains 17 residues. CDR1 is SGHNT, CDR2 YYREEE, per germline (reference sequence).

This chain links TRBV13 with TRBJ1-4, with D unclear. Germline CDR1 PRHDT, CDR2 FYEKMQ (reference sequence). This CDR3 is 14 amino acids long. Trimming stripped 2 bases from V and 3 bases from J, with 7 bases between. In DNA form, the CDR3 reads TGTGCCAGCAGCTTAACTATGGCTAATGAAAAACTGTTTTTT. Its translation is CASSLTMANEKLFF.

This clone was counted a few times. V and J are TRBV28 and TRBJ1-1; D uncertain. This CDR3 is 16 amino acids long. Trimming shortened V by 2 bases and J by 2 bases, and 15 bases separated the two germline ends. CDR1 is MDHEN and CDR2 is SYDVKM in the germline V gene. DNA for the CDR3: TGTGCCAGCAGTTTAGCTACTCTCGGGTTCAACACTGAAGCTTTCTTT. It specifies CASSLATLGFNTEAFF.

The chain joins TRBV21-1 to TRBJ2-2; whether TRBD2, the table's D call, matches the DNA was not checked. TRBV21-1 is a pseudogene segment. The CDR3 is 17 amino acids. The CDR3 bases are TGTGCCAGCAGCAAAGCTGTCGGGGGGCATTGCACCGGGGAGCTGTTTTTT. It yields the protein CASSKAVGGHCTGELFF.

This clone has only a few counts. The V gene is TRBV28, the J gene TRBJ1-3; 7 nucleotides align to TRBD1. The CDR3 totals 14 residues. V was pared by 1 base and J by 7 bases, with 4 bases of the junction left unmatched. Germline V lookup: CDR1 MDHEN, CDR2 SYDVKM. This chain's CDR3 is CASSLLGQANTIYF. In nucleotides, the CDR3 is TGTGCCAGCAGTTTATTAGGACAGGCTAACACCATATATTTT.

V and J are TRBV29-1 and TRBJ2-5; 9 bases are a match to TRBD1. This CDR3 has 15 amino acids. The ends lost 1 base at V and 1 base at J; junction bases unmatched: 4. Germline CDR1 and CDR2: SQVTM and ANQGSEA. This CDR3 is CSVEGTGAVQETQYF. CDR3 nucleotide sequence: TGCAGCGTTGAAGGGACAGGGGCCGTCCAAGAGACCCAGTACTTC.

The rearrangement uses TRBV6-5 and TRBJ2-3; 8 bases fit TRBD2. The CDR3 loop spans 15 amino acids. The J segment lost 7 bases and the V segment lost 8 bases, leaving 14 bases of the junction unmatched. Per the germline V gene, CDR1 is MNHEY and CDR2 is SVGAGI. The DNA for the CDR3 is TGTGCCAGCCCCCTCGGGGGGGCACTTCTTTATACGCAGTATTTT. It codes for CASPLGGALLYTQYF.

The rearrangement links TRBV15 to TRBJ2-1; perhaps TRBD2 as D (7 bases). This CDR3 comprises 14 residues. Trimming removed 8 bases at V and 8 bases at J, with 19 bases between. The germline CDR1 and CDR2 sequences are LNHNV and YYDKDF (reference sequence). CDR3 nucleotides: TGTGCCACCGGGTCCCTAGGGGGGGGGTATGAGCAGTTCTTC. Translating it yields CATGSLGGGYEQFF.

The gene calls are TRBV5-6 and TRBJ1-2; 10 bases are shared with TRBD1. The trim removed 1 base at V and 3 bases at J, leaving 3 bases unmatched. Germline V CDR1 and CDR2: SGHDT, YYEEEE. The CDR3 consists of 15 residues. CDR3 sequence: CASSLRGTGDYGYTF. The CDR3 nucleotides are TGTGCCAGCAGCTTGCGCGGGACAGGGGACTATGGCTACACCTTC.

The V call is TRBV9, the J call TRBJ2-3; 9 bases match TRBD2. The junction had 5 bases not matched to a gene; V was cut back by 3 bases and J by 9 bases. In germline, CDR1 is SGDLS, CDR2 YYNGEE. There are 13 residues in the CDR3. The CDR3 DNA follows: TGTGCCAGCAGCGGCGCGCTAGCGGGGACGCAGTATTTT. Translated, it gives CASSGALAGTQYF.

The J gene is TRBJ1-5, the V gene TRBV7-2; possible D gene TRBD1, 5 bases. Between the trimmed V and J ends, which lost 5 bases and 2 bases, there was a span of 10 bases. Germline V gives CDR1 SGHTA, CDR2 FQGNSA. CDR3 length equals 14 residues. CDR3 coding DNA: TGTGCCAGCAGCACCGGGGGGGGCAATCAGCCCCAGCATTTT. Its translation is CASSTGGGNQPQHF.

V gene TRBV5-1 combines with J gene TRBJ2-4; 9 bases line up with TRBD1. Germline V gives CDR1 SGHRS, CDR2 YFSETQ. After removal of 2 bases from V and 4 bases from J, the junction contained 4 bases not matched to a gene. The CDR3 covers 15 residues. CDR3 nucleotides: TGCGCCAGCAGCTTCGGTGGGACAGGGAAAAACATTCAGTACTTC. Residues: CASSFGGTGKNIQYF. Supplemented by reference TRBV5-1 and TRBJ2-4, the full variable domain reads KAGVTQTPRYLIKTRGQQVTLSCSPISGHRSVSWYQQTPGQGLQFLFEYFSETQRNKGNFPGRFSGRQFSNSRSEMNVSTLELGDSALYLCASSFGGTGKNIQYFGAGTRLSVL.

The genes are TRBV4-3 and TRBJ1-2, with D possibly matching TRBD1 (6 bases). CDR3 size: 18 residues. With 0 bases removed from V and 6 bases from J, the gap between germline ends came to 23 bases. Germline V lookup: CDR1 LGHNA, CDR2 YSLEER. The CDR3 reads CASSQEPPGRGRLDGYTF. As DNA, the CDR3 is TGCGCCAGCAGCCAAGAGCCCCCGGGCAGGGGCCGACTGGATGGCTACACCTTC.

The V gene is TRBV18, the J gene TRBJ1-5, with a tentative D call TRBD1 (6 bases). The V end was cut by 0 bases, the J end by 6 bases, with 12 bases between. Per the germline V gene, CDR1 is KGHSH and CDR2 is LQKENI. The CDR3 sequence is 15 residues long. CDR3 region: CASSPPSRGPQPQHF. CDR3 DNA sequence: TGTGCCAGCTCACCACCGAGCAGGGGTCCTCAGCCCCAGCATTTT.